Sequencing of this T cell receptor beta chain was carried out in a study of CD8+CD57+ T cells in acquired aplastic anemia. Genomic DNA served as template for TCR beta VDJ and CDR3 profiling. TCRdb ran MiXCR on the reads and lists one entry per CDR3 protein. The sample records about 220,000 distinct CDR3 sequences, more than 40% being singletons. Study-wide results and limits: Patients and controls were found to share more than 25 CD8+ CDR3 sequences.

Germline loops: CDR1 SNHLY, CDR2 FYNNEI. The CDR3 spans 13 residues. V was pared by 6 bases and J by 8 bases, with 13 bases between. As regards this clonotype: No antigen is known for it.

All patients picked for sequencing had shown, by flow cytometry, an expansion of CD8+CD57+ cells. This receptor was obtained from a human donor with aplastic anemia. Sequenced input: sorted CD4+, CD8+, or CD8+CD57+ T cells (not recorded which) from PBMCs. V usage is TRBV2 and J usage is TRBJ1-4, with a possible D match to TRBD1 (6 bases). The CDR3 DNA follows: TGTGCCAGCAGGATCGACAGGACCGAAAAACTGTTTTTT. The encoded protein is CASRIDRTEKLFF.